There are many counts of the clone carrying this T cell receptor (beta chain). The antigen remains undetermined. This sample was included in a study of spatial heterogeneity in lung cancer. Overall study: Sequencing consistently turned up more beta-chain sequences than alpha-chain sequences.

Germline V gene lookup returns CDR1 KGHDR and CDR2 SFDVKD. This CDR3 is 15 amino acids long. The ends lost 7 bases at V and 4 bases at J; junction bases unmatched: 3. Time point given: sample taken at primary tumor resection. The cohort: approximately 66 early-stage, untreated non-small cell lung cancer patients. Unsorted tumor, nontumor lung tissue or cryopreserved PBMC supplied the whole RNA. Single TCR cDNA molecules each had their own unique molecular identifier. One entry per CDR3 protein, called by TCRdb with MiXCR from the 5' RACE reads. The sample gives about 11,000 distinct CDR3 sequences, 5% to 5.5% of which show up once; 9.5% to 15% is in the top ten. Study outcomes and limitations: For expanded intratumoral alpha and beta TCRs, counts tracked tumor mutation counts.

The source material was lung tumor tissue, sampled at surgery. The V gene is TRBV24-1, the J gene TRBJ2-1; 13 bases agree with TRBD2. The receptor was isolated from a male donor with early-stage non-small cell lung cancer. CDR3 in DNA: TGTGCCACCAGGGGGACTAGCGGGATTTACAATGAGCAGTTCTTC. Translation gives CATRGTSGIYNEQFF.